This TCR beta chain was recorded in a study of blood T cell repertoires in COVID-19. Study at large: From the United States, Italy and Spain came samples of acute and convalescent COVID-19. The cDNA or gDNA used as material had been derived from T cells, B-cell-depleted T cells, or PBMCs.

The CDR3 runs 14 residues. Germline lookup yields CDR1 LNHDA and CDR2 SQIVND (reference sequence). V was clipped by 5 bases and J by 4 bases, with 14 bases between them. In the authors' workflow: How many nucleated cells were present was estimated from reference gene primer amplification. Data came from immunoSEQ multiplex PCR; TCRdb stores just in-frame clones and leaves some out. V and J calls and clone size are given by that table; D and trimming were obtained from the DNA. Counted here are almost 100,000 clones, around 86% occurring once; the ten biggest clones make up 10%. The source material was peripheral blood. The sequence was collected from a man aged 45 to 65 with acute or convalescent COVID-19. The V and J genes are TRBV19 and TRBJ1-2, with D maybe TRBD1 (6 bases). CDR3 amino acids: CASSVNRVLYGYTF. The DNA for the CDR3 is TGTGCCAGTAGTGTAAACAGGGTTCTCTATGGCTACACCTTC.